The rows below give T cell receptor beta chains drawn from one sample of a study of Ad26.COV2.S vaccination and SARS-CoV-2 variants. Libraries were prepared by immunoSEQ multiplex PCR; TCRdb keeps only in-frame clonotypes and omits some of them. The sample lists some 350,000 clones; roughly 84% were seen once. Here the sequenced sample was peripheral blood, taken in a trial of Ad26.COV2.S vaccine versus placebo. Receptor source: a person aged 18 to 59 who received the Ad26.COV2.S COVID-19 vaccine or a placebo. Each CDR3 is given with its conserved first and last residue. D genes are given only for firm matches. Some rows mark clone size as missing; the rest say once, few, many or name a class of expanded clone.

CDR3 | DNA | D | J | V | size
CASRNTGTAYNEKLFF | TGCGCCAGCAGAAATACTGGGACAGCTTATAATGAAAAACTGTTTTTT | TRBD1 | TRBJ1-4 | TRBV5-1 | once
CASSLGSSGGTTDTQYF | TGTGCCAGCAGCTTAGGGTCTAGCGGGGGGACCACAGATACGCAGTATTTT | TRBD2 | TRBJ2-3 | TRBV11-2 | NA
CASSLGQGSQPQHF | TGTGCCAGCAGCCTTGGACAAGGGAGTCAGCCCCAGCATTTT | NA | TRBJ1-5 | TRBV5-5 | few
CASSFQTDYNSPLHF | TGTGCCAGCAGTTTCCAGACGGATTATAATTCACCCCTCCACTTT | NA | TRBJ1-6 | TRBV27 | NA
CASSVFGSSYNEQFF | TGTGCCAGCAGCGTATTTGGGAGCTCCTACAATGAGCAGTTCTTC | NA | TRBJ2-1 | TRBV9 | few
CASSSLAGYNEQFF | TGCGCCAGCAGCTCACTAGCGGGGTACAATGAGCAGTTCTTC | TRBD2 | TRBJ2-1 | TRBV5-1 | NA
CASSQTGGASPLHF | TGCGCCAGCAGCCAGACAGGGGGCGCTTCACCCCTCCACTTT | TRBD1 | TRBJ1-6 | TRBV4-3 | NA
CASSYSGGRRTDTQYF | TGTGCCAGCAGTTACTCGGGGGGGCGCAGGACAGATACGCAGTATTTT | NA | TRBJ2-3 | TRBV6-6 | NA
CASSQELQGGTDTQYF | TGCGCCAGCAGCCAAGAATTACAGGGGGGCACAGATACGCAGTATTTT | TRBD1 | TRBJ2-3 | TRBV4-1 | NA
CASSLPEGGTNEKLFF | TGCGCCAGCAGCTTACCTGAGGGTGGAACTAATGAAAAACTGTTTTTT | NA | TRBJ1-4 | TRBV5-1 | NA
CASSLDGASGNTIYF | TGCGCCAGCAGCTTGGACGGGGCTTCTGGAAACACCATATATTTT | NA | TRBJ1-3 | TRBV5-1 | NA